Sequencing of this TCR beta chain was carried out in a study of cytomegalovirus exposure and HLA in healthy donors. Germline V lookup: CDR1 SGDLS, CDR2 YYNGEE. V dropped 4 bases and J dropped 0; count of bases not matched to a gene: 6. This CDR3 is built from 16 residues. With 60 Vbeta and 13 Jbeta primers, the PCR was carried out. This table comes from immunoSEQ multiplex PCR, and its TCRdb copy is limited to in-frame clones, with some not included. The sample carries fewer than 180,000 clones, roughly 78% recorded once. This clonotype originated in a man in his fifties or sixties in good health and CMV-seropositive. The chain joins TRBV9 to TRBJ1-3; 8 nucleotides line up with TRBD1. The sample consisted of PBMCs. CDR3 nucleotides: TGTGCCAGCAGCCGGGACAGGAGAAACTCTGGAAACACCATATATTTT. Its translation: CASSRDRRNSGNTIYF.